The clone carrying this TCR beta chain was seen many times. What it binds is not known. Germline CDR1 and CDR2: DFQATT and SNEGSKA (reference sequence). The V and J ends lost 6 bases and 7 bases respectively, with 19 bases between them. The CDR3 is 14 amino acids. The sample is drawn from a study of post-analysis software for immune sequencing data. Included in the TCR beta cDNA libraries were unique molecular identifiers. Each batch of about 0.95 to 10 million T cells produced a few hundred thousand cDNA molecules. Each CDR3 protein is one row after TCRdb ran MiXCR on the PCR reads. This table has around 180,000 distinct CDR3 sequences, 30% appearing once. General study points: Included in a set of about 5 TRBV segments more frequent in patients than controls were TRBV5-6, TRBV5-1 and TRBV20-1. The normalized Chao1 diversity of multiple sclerosis patients was significantly lower than that of controls. Pronounced co-clustering by F measure was evident among identically batched samples.

The chain has TRBV20-1 and TRBJ2-1; a possible D gene is TRBD2 (5 bases). Sequencing was performed on blood. This TCR was recovered from a girl aged 10-17 years with multiple sclerosis. The CDR3 loop is CSALKTMAANEQFF. CDR3 sequence (DNA): TGCAGTGCCCTCAAGACTATGGCGGCGAATGAGCAGTTCTTC.